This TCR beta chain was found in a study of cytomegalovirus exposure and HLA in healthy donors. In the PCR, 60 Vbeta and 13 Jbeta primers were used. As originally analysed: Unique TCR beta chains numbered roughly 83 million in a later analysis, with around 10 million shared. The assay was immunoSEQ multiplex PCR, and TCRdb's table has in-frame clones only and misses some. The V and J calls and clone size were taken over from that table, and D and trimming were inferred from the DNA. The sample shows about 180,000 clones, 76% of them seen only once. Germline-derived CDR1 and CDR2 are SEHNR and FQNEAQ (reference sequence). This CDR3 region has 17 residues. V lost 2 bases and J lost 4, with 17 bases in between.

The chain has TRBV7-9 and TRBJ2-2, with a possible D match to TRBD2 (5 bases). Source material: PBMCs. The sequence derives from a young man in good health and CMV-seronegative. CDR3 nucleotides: TGTGCCAGCAGCTTACCAAGACCACTAGGTTCCACCGGGGAGCTGTTTTTT. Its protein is CASSLPRPLGSTGELFF.